This T cell receptor (beta chain) was observed in a study of T cell changes during pregnancy in multiple sclerosis. V lost 2 bases and J 9 bases, leaving 18 bases between the germline ends. Per germline, CDR1 SGHRS and CDR2 YFSETQ. The CDR3 is 16 amino acids. TCRdb's copy holds only in-frame clones and misses some; the assay was immunoSEQ multiplex PCR. The table lists 75,000 to 95,000 clones, 80% to 90% of them singletons. This rearrangement joins TRBV5-1 to TRBJ1-6, with D possibly TRBD1 on 6 matching bases. This TCR derives from a female donor in good health, enrolled as a control in a pregnancy study. Sequenced here: peripheral blood, sampled in the first trimester of pregnancy. DNA for the CDR3: TGCGCCAGCAGCTTAAGGCGGGTTGAGGACAGTTCACCCCTCCACTTT. Amino acid sequence: CASSLRRVEDSSPLHF.